Below, one TCR beta chain is given with its context. TCRdb re-derived calls from the RT-PCR reads in MiXCR, one entry per CDR3 protein. The sample yields tens of thousands of distinct CDR3 sequences, under 50% seen once. The source of the sample is a study of patients and donors after allogeneic stem cell transplantation. V was pared by 5 bases and J by 7 bases, with 5 bases of the junction left unmatched. The CDR3 is 13 residues long. CDR1 and CDR2 (germline): MNHNY, SVGAGI (reference sequence). The sample consisted of blood, either unsorted or a sorted T cell fraction (not recorded which). The V gene is TRBV6-6, the J gene TRBJ1-5; 7 bases map to TRBD1. This clonotype originated in a human donor who was either an allogeneic HSCT recipient or a stem cell or donor lymphocyte infusion donor (not recorded which). It is not recorded whose cells these are; they may come from a transplant donor. CDR3 DNA sequence: TGTGCCAGCAGTCGGGGACAGTTCCAGCCCCAGCATTTT. Its translation: CASSRGQFQPQHF.